The clone carrying this TCR beta chain was counted a few times. What it binds is unknown. The data were produced by immunoSEQ multiplex PCR, yet TCRdb's version contains in-frame clones alone and is incomplete. This sample carries 60,000 to 75,000 clones, less than 90% of them seen once, and the ten largest clones take roughly 27%. The data stem from a study of OX40 agonist ivuxolimab in advanced cancers. Findings of the study overall: There was clonal expansion of CD4+ and CD8+ blood T cells by week 6 at 0.1 to 3.0 mg/kg.

Looked up from germline, CDR1 is SGHVS and CDR2 is FNYEAQ. Trimming took 5 bases from V and 3 from J; bases not matched to a gene: 7. This CDR3 spans 16 amino acids. The receptor was derived from an adult with an advanced solid tumor such as melanoma, head and neck, liver or kidney cancer. The gene calls are TRBV7-6 and TRBJ2-7, with TRBD2 matching over 13 bases. The starting material was CD4+ or CD8+ T cells sorted from blood, obtained in a trial of the OX40 agonist ivuxolimab. CDR3 protein: CASSPGTSGELYEQYF. The CDR3 DNA reads TGTGCCAGCAGCCCCGGGACTAGCGGGGAACTCTACGAGCAGTACTTC.